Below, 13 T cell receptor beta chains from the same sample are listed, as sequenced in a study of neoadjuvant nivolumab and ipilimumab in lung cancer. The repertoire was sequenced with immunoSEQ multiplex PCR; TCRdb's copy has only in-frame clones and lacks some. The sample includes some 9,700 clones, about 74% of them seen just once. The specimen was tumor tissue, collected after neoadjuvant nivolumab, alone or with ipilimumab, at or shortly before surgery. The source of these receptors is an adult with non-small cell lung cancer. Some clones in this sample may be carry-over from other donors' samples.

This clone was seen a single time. CDR3 residues: CASRPGSSYNEQFF. In DNA form, the CDR3 reads TGTGCCAGCAGGCCGGGGAGCTCCTACAATGAGCAGTTCTTC. This chain uses TRBV27 with TRBJ2-1; possibly TRBD2 for D (5 bases). The germline gives CDR1 MNHEY, CDR2 SMNVEV (reference sequence). V was clipped by 6 bases and J by 0 bases, with 9 bases between them. The CDR3 extends over 14 amino acids.

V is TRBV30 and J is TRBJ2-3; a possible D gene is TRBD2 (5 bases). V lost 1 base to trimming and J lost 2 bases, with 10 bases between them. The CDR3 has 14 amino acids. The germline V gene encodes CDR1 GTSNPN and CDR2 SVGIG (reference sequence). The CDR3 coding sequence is TGTGCCTGGAGTGACGGGGTTACCACAGATACGCAGTATTTT. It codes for CAWSDGVTTDTQYF.

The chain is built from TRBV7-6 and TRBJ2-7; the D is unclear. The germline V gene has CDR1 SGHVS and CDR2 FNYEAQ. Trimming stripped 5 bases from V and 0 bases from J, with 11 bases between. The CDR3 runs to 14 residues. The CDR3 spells CASSPSRSSYEQYF. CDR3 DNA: TGTGCCAGCAGCCCGTCGCGGAGCTCCTACGAGCAGTACTTC.

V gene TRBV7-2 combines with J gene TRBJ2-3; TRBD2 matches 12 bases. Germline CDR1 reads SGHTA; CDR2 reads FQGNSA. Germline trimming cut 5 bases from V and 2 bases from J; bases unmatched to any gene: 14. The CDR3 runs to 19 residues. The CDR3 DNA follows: TGTGCCAGCAGCACTCGACGCCGACTAGCGGGGGCCTTCACAGATACGCAGTATTTT. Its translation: CASSTRRRLAGAFTDTQYF.

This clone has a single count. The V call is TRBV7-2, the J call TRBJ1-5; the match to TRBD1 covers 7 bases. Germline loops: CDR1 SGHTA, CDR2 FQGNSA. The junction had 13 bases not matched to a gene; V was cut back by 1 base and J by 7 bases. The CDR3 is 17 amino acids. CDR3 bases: TGTGCCAGCAGCTTAGTAGGGGGCTCTGCCAGAGGGCAGCCCCAGCATTTT. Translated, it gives CASSLVGGSARGQPQHF.

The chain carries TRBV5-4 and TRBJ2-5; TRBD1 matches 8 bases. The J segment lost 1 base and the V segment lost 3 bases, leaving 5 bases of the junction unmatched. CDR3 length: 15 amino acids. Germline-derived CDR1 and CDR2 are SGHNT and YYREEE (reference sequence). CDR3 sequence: CASSSPGQVQETQYF. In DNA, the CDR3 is TGTGCCAGCAGCTCCCCGGGACAGGTCCAAGAGACCCAGTACTTC.

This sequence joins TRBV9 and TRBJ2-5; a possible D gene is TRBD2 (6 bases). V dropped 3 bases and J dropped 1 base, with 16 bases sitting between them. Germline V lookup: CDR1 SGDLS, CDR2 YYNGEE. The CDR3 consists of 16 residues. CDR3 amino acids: CASSGPLGRGQETQYF. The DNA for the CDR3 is TGTGCCAGCAGCGGGCCGTTGGGGCGGGGCCAAGAGACCCAGTACTTC.

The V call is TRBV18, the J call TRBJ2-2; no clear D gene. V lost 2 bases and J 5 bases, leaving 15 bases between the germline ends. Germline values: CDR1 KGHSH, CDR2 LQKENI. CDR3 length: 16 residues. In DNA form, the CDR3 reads TGTGCCAGCTCACCAGGCCAGGTGGAAAATACCGGGGAGCTGTTTTTT. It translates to CASSPGQVENTGELFF.

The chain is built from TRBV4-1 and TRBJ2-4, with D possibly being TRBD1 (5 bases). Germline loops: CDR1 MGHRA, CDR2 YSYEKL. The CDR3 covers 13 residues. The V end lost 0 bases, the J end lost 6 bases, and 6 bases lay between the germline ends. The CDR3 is CASSQDRGNIQYF. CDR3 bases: TGCGCCAGCAGCCAAGATAGGGGAAACATTCAGTACTTC.

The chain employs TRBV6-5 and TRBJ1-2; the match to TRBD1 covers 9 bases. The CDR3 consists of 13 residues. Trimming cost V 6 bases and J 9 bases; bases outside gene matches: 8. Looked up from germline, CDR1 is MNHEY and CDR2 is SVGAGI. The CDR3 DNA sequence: TGTGCCAGCAGCTCGGGACAGGGAAGACGCTACACCTTC. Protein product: CASSSGQGRRYTF.

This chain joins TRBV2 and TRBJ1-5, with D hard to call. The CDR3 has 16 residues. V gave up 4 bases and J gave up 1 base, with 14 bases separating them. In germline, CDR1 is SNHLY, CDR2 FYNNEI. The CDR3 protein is CASSGSSGLSNQPQHF. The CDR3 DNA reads TGTGCCAGCAGTGGAAGCAGTGGGTTAAGCAATCAGCCCCAGCATTTT.

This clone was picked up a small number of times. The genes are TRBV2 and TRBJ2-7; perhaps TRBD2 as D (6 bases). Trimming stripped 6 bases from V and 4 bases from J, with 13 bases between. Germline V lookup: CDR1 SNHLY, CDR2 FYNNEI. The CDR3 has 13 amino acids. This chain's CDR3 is CASREGTLYEQYF. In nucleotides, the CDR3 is TGTGCCAGCAGGGAGGGCACACTATACGAGCAGTACTTC.

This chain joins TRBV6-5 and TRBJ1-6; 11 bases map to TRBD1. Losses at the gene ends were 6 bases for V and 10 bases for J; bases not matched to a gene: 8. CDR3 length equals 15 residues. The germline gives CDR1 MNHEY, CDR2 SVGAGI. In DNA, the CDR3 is TGTGCCAGCAGCACTGGACAGGGGGCCGGATCACCCCTCCACTTT. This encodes CASSTGQGAGSPLHF.